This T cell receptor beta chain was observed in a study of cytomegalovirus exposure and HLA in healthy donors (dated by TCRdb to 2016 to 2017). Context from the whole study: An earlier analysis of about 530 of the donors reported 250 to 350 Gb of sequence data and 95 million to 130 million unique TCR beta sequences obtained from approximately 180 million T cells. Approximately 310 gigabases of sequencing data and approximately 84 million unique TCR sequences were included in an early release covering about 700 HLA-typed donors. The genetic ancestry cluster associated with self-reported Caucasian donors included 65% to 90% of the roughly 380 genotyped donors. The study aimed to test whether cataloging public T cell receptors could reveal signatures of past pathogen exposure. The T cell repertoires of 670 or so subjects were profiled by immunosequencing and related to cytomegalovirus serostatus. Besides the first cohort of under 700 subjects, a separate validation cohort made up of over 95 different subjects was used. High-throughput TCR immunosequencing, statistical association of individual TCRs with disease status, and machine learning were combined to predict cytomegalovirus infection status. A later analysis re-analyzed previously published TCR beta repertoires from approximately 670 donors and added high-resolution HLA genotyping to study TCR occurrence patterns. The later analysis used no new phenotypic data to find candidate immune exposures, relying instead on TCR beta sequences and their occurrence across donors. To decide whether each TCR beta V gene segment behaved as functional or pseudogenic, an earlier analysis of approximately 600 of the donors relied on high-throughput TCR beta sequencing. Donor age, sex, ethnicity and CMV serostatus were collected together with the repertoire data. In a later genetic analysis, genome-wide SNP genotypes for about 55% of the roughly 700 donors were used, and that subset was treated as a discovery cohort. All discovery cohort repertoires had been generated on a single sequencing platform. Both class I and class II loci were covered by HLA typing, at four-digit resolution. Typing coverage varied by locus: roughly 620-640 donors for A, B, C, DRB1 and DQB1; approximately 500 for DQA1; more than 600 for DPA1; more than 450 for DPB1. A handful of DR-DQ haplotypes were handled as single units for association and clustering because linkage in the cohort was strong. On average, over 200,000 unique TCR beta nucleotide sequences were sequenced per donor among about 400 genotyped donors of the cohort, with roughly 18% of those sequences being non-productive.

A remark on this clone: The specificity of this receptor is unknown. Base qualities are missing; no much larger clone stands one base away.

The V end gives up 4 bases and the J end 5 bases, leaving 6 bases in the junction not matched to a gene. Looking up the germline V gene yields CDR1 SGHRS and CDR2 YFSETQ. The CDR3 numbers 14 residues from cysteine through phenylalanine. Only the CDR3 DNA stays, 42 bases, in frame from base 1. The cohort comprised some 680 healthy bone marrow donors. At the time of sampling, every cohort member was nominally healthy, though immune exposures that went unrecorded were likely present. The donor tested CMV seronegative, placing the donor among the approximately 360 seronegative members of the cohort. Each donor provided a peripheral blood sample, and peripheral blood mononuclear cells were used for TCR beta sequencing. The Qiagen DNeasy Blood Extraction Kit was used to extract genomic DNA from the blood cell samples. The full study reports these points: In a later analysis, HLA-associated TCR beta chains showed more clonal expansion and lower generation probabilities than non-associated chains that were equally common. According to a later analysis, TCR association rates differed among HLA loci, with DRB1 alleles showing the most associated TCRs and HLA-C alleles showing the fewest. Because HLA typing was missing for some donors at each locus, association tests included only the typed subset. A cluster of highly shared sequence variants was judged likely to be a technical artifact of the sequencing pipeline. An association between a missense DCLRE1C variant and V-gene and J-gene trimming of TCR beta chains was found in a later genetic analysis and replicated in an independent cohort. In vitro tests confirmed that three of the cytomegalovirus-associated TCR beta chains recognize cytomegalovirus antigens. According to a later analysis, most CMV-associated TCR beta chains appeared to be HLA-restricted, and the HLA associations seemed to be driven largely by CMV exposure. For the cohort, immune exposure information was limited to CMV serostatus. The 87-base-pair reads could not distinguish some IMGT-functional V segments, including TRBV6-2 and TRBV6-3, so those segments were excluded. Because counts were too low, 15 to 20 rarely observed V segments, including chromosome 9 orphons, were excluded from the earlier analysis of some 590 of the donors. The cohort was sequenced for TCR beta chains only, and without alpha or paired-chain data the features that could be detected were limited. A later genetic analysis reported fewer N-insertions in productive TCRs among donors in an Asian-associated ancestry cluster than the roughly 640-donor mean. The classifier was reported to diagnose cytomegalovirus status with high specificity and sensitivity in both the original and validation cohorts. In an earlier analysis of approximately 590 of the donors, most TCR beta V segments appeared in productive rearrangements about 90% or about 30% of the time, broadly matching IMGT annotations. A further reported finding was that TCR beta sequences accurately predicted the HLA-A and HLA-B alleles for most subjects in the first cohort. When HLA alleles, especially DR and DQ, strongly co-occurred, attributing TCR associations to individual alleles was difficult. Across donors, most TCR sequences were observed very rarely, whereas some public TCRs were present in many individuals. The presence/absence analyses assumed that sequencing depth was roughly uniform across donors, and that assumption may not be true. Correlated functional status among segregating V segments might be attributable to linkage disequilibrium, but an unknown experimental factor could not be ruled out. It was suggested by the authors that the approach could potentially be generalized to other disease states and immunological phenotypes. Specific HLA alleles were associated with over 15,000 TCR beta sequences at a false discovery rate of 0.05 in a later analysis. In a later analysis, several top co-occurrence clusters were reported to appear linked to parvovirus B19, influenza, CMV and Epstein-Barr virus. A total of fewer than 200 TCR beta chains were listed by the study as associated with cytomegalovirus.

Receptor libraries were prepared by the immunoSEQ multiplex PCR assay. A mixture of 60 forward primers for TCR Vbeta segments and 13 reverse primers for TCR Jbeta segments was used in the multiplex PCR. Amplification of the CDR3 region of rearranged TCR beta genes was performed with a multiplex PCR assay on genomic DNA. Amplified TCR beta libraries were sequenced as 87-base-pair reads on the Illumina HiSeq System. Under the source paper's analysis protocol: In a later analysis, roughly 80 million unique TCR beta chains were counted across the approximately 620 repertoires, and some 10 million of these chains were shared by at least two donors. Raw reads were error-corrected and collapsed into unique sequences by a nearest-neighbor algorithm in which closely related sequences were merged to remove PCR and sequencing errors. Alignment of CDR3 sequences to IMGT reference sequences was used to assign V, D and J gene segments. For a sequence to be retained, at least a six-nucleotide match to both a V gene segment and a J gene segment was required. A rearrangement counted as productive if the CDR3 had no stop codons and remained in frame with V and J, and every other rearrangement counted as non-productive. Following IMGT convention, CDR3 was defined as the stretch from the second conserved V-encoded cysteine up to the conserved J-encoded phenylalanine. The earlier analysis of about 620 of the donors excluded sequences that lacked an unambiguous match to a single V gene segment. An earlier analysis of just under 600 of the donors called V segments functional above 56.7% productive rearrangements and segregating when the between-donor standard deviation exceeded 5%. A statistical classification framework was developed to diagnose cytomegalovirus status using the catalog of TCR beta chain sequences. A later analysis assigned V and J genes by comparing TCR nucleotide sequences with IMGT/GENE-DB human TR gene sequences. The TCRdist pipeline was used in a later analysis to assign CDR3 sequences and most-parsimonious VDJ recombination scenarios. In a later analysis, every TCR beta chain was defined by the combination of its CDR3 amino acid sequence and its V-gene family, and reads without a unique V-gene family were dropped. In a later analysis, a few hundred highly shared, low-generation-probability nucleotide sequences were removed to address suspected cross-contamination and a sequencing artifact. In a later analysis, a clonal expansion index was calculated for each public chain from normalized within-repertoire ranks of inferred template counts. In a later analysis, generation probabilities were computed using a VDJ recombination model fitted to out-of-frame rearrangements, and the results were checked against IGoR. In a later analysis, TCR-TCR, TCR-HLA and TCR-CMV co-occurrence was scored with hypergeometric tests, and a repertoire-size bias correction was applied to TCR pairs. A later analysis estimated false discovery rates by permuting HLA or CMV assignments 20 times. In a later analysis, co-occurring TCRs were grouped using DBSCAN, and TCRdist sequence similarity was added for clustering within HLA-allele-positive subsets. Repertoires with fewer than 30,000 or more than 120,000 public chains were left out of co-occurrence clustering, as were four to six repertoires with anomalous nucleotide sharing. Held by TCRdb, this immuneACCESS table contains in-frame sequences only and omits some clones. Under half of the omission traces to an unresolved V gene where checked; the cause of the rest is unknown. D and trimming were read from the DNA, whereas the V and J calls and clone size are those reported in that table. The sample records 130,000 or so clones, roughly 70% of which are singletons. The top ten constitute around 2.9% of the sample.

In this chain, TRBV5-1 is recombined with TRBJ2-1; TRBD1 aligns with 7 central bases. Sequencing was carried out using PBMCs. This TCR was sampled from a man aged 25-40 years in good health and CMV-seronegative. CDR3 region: CASSNQGQNNEQFF. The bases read TGCGCCAGCAGCAACCAGGGACAGAACAATGAGCAGTTCTTC.